Below, 9 T cell receptor beta chains from the same sample are listed, as sequenced in a study of cytomegalovirus exposure and HLA in healthy donors. This PCR relied on a set of 60 Vbeta primers and 13 Jbeta primers. Assay used: immunoSEQ multiplex PCR; TCRdb lists only in-frame clones, some missing. This sample has 120,000 or so clones, with about 72% found just once. Specimen: PBMCs. The receptors were gathered from a man aged 50 to 60 in good health and CMV-seropositive.

The chain uses TRBV7-9 and TRBJ2-7, with D possibly matching TRBD1 (6 bases). The V gene's germline CDR1 is SEHNR and CDR2 FQNEAQ (reference sequence). CDR3 length equals 12 residues. Trimming pared 5 bases from V and 2 bases from J, leaving 7 bases between. Written as DNA, the CDR3 is TGTGCCAGCAGCCAGGGGACCTACGAGCAGTACTTC. Its translation: CASSQGTYEQYF.

The V and J genes are TRBV13 and TRBJ1-2, with 7 bases lining up with TRBD1. Trimming removed 5 bases from V and 4 bases from J; junction bases left unmatched: 4. CDR3 length: 13 amino acids. The germline gives CDR1 PRHDT, CDR2 FYEKMQ (reference sequence). The CDR3 DNA is TGTGCCAGCAGCCGGGGACAGATCTATGGCTACACCTTC. Its protein product is CASSRGQIYGYTF.

This clone was observed once. The rearrangement uses TRBV7-3 and TRBJ1-1; a weak D match, TRBD1 (6 bases). Trimming cost V 5 bases and J 5 bases, with 12 bases left between them. The CDR3 runs to 13 residues. Germline loops: CDR1 SGHTA, CDR2 FQGTGA. The CDR3 protein is CASSPAGETEAFF. The CDR3 DNA is TGTGCCAGCAGCCCAGCAGGGGAGACTGAAGCTTTCTTT.

The DNA for the CDR3 is TGCGCCAGCAGCCCATGGCTGGGAGCCAGCACCCTCCACTTT. Translation: CASSPWLGASTLHF. The chain carries TRBV5-1 and TRBJ1-6; D unclear. V was cut by 4 bases and J by 14 bases, with 19 bases left in between. The CDR3 totals 14 residues. Germline CDR1 reads SGHRS; CDR2 reads YFSETQ.

The chain is built from TRBV30 and TRBJ2-2; 7 bases agree with TRBD1. The germline V gene encodes CDR1 GTSNPN and CDR2 SVGIG (reference sequence). The V gene end was trimmed by 4 bases and the J gene end by 7 bases; junction bases not matched to a gene: 3. This CDR3 comprises 12 residues. This CDR3 reads CAWTSGGGELFF. The CDR3 DNA is TGTGCCTGGACCTCAGGGGGCGGGGAGCTGTTTTTT.

The chain employs TRBV7-2 and TRBJ2-7, with D possibly being TRBD2 (5 bases). The length of the CDR3 is 14 residues. The V and J ends lost 6 bases and 6 bases respectively, with 18 bases between them. Germline V gene lookup returns CDR1 SGHTA and CDR2 FQGNSA. The CDR3 sequence: CASSRGSPRGEQYF. Here the CDR3 DNA reads TGTGCCAGCAGTCGTGGGTCCCCACGGGGCGAGCAGTACTTC.

The rearrangement uses TRBV27 and TRBJ2-7; a weak D match, TRBD2 (5 bases). The CDR3 length is 17 residues. Germline lookup yields CDR1 MNHEY and CDR2 SMNVEV (reference sequence). V lost 6 bases and J lost 0, with 21 bases in between. The chain's CDR3 is CASSQRAVGTSSYEQYF. The CDR3 region has the DNA TGTGCCAGCAGCCAGAGGGCGGTTGGAACGAGCTCCTACGAGCAGTACTTC.

The gene calls are TRBV5-1 and TRBJ1-1, with D hard to call. V was cut by 0 bases and J by 0 bases, with 6 bases left in between. This CDR3 spans 14 amino acids. Germline CDR1 and CDR2: SGHRS and YFSETQ. CDR3 loop: CASSLDSMNTEAFF. CDR3 in DNA: TGCGCCAGCAGCTTGGATTCCATGAACACTGAAGCTTTCTTT.

The V call is TRBV10-1, the J call TRBJ2-3; 10 nucleotides agree with TRBD2. V trimming: 4 bases; J trimming: 3 bases; junction bases outside the gene matches: 4. CDR3 length equals 15 residues. Germline loops: CDR1 WNHNN, CDR2 SYGVQD (reference sequence). The CDR3 DNA follows: TGCGCCAGCAGTGGAAGCGGGGGGGCGACAGATACGCAGTATTTT. Its translation: CASSGSGGATDTQYF.